This TCR beta chain was recovered during a study of blood T cells in healthy people across ages. Study outcomes and limitations: In the absence of known donor CMV status, changes in expanded clonotypes were possibly confounded. Both naive CD4+ cell counts and diversity were greater in long-lived donors than in aged donors.

The sample, 9 to 10 milliliters of peripheral blood, was drawn from each donor. A second PCR of 7 to 11 cycles used a sample-barcoded 5' primer and a J-beta primer mix. A single record per CDR3 protein comes from TCRdb applying MiXCR to the 5' RACE reads. The sample includes 1,100,000 or so distinct CDR3 sequences, roughly 45% of them seen just once. The CDR3 extends over 16 amino acids. The germline CDR1 and CDR2 sequences are LGHDT and YNNKEL (reference sequence). The V gene lost 4 bases and the J gene lost 5 bases, with 21 bases spanning the gap. About this clonotype itself: Its specificity is unknown.

The clonotype was recovered from a woman aged 55-70 years in good health. The sequencing sample was made of blood. The chain couples TRBV3-1 to TRBJ2-7; TRBD1 might be the D (5 bases). In nucleotides, the CDR3 is TGTGCCAGCAGCCGCGGATTAGTGGCAGGGAAGGACGAGCAGTACTTC. It codes for CASSRGLVAGKDEQYF.